A selection of T cell receptor beta chains follows, all from one sample in a study of OX40 agonist ivuxolimab in advanced cancers. Sequencing was performed with immunoSEQ multiplex PCR; in TCRdb, only in-frame clones are kept and a portion is missing. The sample holds roughly 64,000 clones, 84% seen once. The specimen comprised CD4+ or CD8+ T cells sorted from blood, sampled in a trial of the OX40 agonist ivuxolimab. The source of these receptors is an adult with an advanced solid tumor such as melanoma, head and neck, liver or kidney cancer. CDR3s include the opening cysteine and the closing phenylalanine or tryptophan. A D gene is named only where the DNA matches it firmly. Expanded clones are given a class, and other clones once, few, many or no size at all.

TGTGCCAGCAGCCACCCAGGGGACTATGGCTACACCTTC | CASSHPGDYGYTF | . | 13 | . | TRBJ1-2 | TRBV16
TGTGCCAGCCGAACACAGCGGGGCCAAGAGACCCAGTACTTC | CASRTQRGQETQYF | . | 14 | TRBD2 | TRBJ2-5 | TRBV5-4
TGTGCCATCACGGACAGGGACAATTCACCCCTCCACTTT | CAITDRDNSPLHF | . | 13 | TRBD1 | TRBJ1-6 | TRBV7-9
TGTGCCAGCAGCGCCCGACTAGAAGATACGCAGTATTTT | CASSARLEDTQYF | . | 13 | . | TRBJ2-3 | TRBV11-2
TGTGCCAGCAGCCTTGGGACTAGCGGGAGGGGAACCTACAATGAGCAGTTCTTC | CASSLGTSGRGTYNEQFF | . | 18 | TRBD2 | TRBJ2-1 | TRBV7-6
TGTGCCAGCAGTTCCGACAGGGGCCTGAACTTC | CASSSDRGLNF | few | 11 | TRBD1 | TRBJ2-7 | TRBV28
TGTGCCAGCAGTCTCCATCGGGGGACAGGGTGTGAATTTGAGAACACTGAAGCTTTCTTT | CASSLHRGTGCEFENTEAFF | . | 20 | . | TRBJ1-1 | TRBV21-1
TGTGCCAGCAGCTCCTTAGCGGGAGAGCAGTTCTTC | CASSSLAGEQFF | . | 12 | TRBD2 | TRBJ2-1 | TRBV7-3
TGCGCCAGCCGGAGGGACCCCTACAATGAGCAGTTCTTC | CASRRDPYNEQFF | . | 13 | . | TRBJ2-1 | TRBV5-1
TGTGCCAGCAGCCAAGATATTTACACTGAAGCTTTCTTT | CASSQDIYTEAFF | . | 13 | . | TRBJ1-1 | TRBV14
TGCGCCAGCAGCTTCTCGGACCCCACAGATACGCAGTATTTT | CASSFSDPTDTQYF | . | 14 | . | TRBJ2-3 | TRBV5-1
TGTGCCAGCAGTTTAAGGGGTCCGGAGACCCAGTACTTC | CASSLRGPETQYF | . | 13 | . | TRBJ2-5 | TRBV28
TGTGCCAGCAGCCCATACGACAGGGGCCCAGGGTCGCCCCAGCATTTT | CASSPYDRGPGSPQHF | . | 16 | TRBD1 | TRBJ1-5 | TRBV9
TGTGCCAGCAGTCGGACTCTGGGCCCCACCTACGAGCAGTACTTC | CASSRTLGPTYEQYF | . | 15 | . | TRBJ2-7 | TRBV6-5
TGTGCCAGCAGCGACAGAGGGACCTCTGGTAACACTGAAGCTTTCTTT | CASSDRGTSGNTEAFF | few | 16 | . | TRBJ1-1 | TRBV7-9
TGCGCCAGCAGCTTCGTCCGAAAAGAGACCCAGTACTTC | CASSFVRKETQYF | once | 13 | . | TRBJ2-5 | TRBV5-1
TGTGCCAGTAGTCCCCCGGGACAGGGGGTTCAGCCCCAGCATTTT | CASSPPGQGVQPQHF | . | 15 | TRBD1 | TRBJ1-5 | TRBV19
TGTGCCAGCAGTGAAAGCAGGGTAAGGGAAGCTTTCTTT | CASSESRVREAFF | . | 13 | . | TRBJ1-1 | TRBV2
TGCAGCGCCATGTACAATGAGCAGTTCTTC | CSAMYNEQFF | . | 10 | . | TRBJ2-1 | TRBV29-1
TGTGCCAGCGGATCGAGTGGCTCTGGGGCCAACGTCCTGACTTTC | CASGSSGSGANVLTF | . | 15 | . | TRBJ2-6 | TRBV28
TGTGCCAGCAGTCTGACAGGGGTGGAGACCCAGTACTTC | CASSLTGVETQYF | . | 13 | TRBD1 | TRBJ2-5 | TRBV27
TGTGCCTGGAGTCCACGCCGGGGCTGGAACACTGAAGCTTTCTTT | CAWSPRRGWNTEAFF | . | 15 | . | TRBJ1-1 | TRBV30
TGTGCCAGCAGCCAGGACCTCTCCTATAATTCACCCCTCCACTTT | CASSQDLSYNSPLHF | . | 15 | . | TRBJ1-6 | TRBV9
TGCGCCAGCAGCCAAGAGGGCCTCAATGAGCAGTTCTTC | CASSQEGLNEQFF | . | 13 | . | TRBJ2-1 | TRBV4-1
TGTGCCAGCAGCATCCGACGGATTCAGTACTTC | CASSIRRIQYF | . | 11 | . | TRBJ2-4 | TRBV11-2
TGTGCCAGCAGCTACCCGGGACAGACGCACACTGAAGCTTTCTTT | CASSYPGQTHTEAFF | few | 15 | TRBD1 | TRBJ1-1 | TRBV5-5
TGTGTGGCGGTAGGGCGAAACACCGGGGAGCTGTTTTTT | CVAVGRNTGELFF | . | 13 | . | TRBJ2-2 | TRBV28
TGTGCCAGTAGTATAAATTTGGCTGAAGCTTTCTTT | CASSINLAEAFF | . | 12 | . | TRBJ1-1 | TRBV19
TGCGCCAGCAGCCTGACAGGGGGGACTGAAGCTTTCTTT | CASSLTGGTEAFF | . | 13 | TRBD1 | TRBJ1-1 | TRBV5-1
TGTGCCAGTAACGCAGGAGTAGGAACCGGCATGGGCACTGAAGCTTTCTTT | CASNAGVGTGMGTEAFF | . | 17 | . | TRBJ1-1 | TRBV19
TGTGCCAGCAGCTTAGTTGGGGGGAGCTCCTACAATGAGCAGTTCTTC | CASSLVGGSSYNEQFF | once | 16 | . | TRBJ2-1 | TRBV7-2
TGTGCCAGCAAGTTCATGGCGGCAACTGAAGCTTTCTTT | CASKFMAATEAFF | few | 13 | . | TRBJ1-1 | TRBV7-2
TGTGCCAGCAGCGTAGGAGGGGGCAACACCATATATTTT | CASSVGGGNTIYF | . | 13 | TRBD1 | TRBJ1-3 | TRBV11-3